The present T cell receptor beta chain was sequenced within a study of T cell responses to AZD1222 COVID-19 vaccine. Overall study context: Pooling covered second doses at about 4 or about 12 weeks. General study results and limits: Possibly, clonal diversity was underestimated; donors were largely white British and included more females.

Of note for this clone: Its antigen is as yet unknown.

Here immunoSEQ multiplex PCR was the method, and the copy in TCRdb shows in-frame clones only, minus some. The sample has roughly 160,000 clones, around nine tenths seen once. CDR1 and CDR2 (germline): LGHDT, YNNKEL (reference sequence). The CDR3 has 13 residues. The V end was cut by 2 bases, the J end by 1 base, with 0 bases between. The J gene is TRBJ2-6, the V gene TRBV3-1 (or the pseudogene TRBV3-2), with unresolved D. This specimen was peripheral blood, taken on day 0 of AZD1222 vaccination. The receptor's source is an adult in good health. The CDR3 nucleotides are TGTGCCAGCAGCCAATCTGGGGCCAACGTCCTGACTTTC. Protein sequence: CASSQSGANVLTF.